One sample yielded the 27 T cell receptor beta chains listed below, sequenced in a study of a mutant IDH1 vaccine in newly diagnosed glioma. Time point defined: week 35, safety follow-up. One vaccine dose held 300 ug of mutant IDH1 20-mer peptide and came with topical imiquimod. These TCRs are of unknown antigen specificity. Generated by immunoSEQ multiplex PCR, the TCRdb table keeps only in-frame clones and is missing some. The table has about 60,000 clones, approximately 87% seen once. Material: PBMCs, obtained from a glioma patient whose treatment included an IDH1 peptide vaccine. Receptor source: a man aged 35-49 years with glioma.

The J gene is TRBJ2-7, the V gene TRBV11-2; TRBD2 agrees at 11 bases. The CDR3 contains 14 residues. Germline V CDR1 and CDR2: SGHAT, FQNNGV. V lost 7 bases and J lost 2; bases outside the gene matches: 4. The CDR3 is CASTPGLAAYEQYF. DNA of the CDR3: TGTGCCAGCACCCCGGGACTAGCGGCCTACGAGCAGTACTTC.

CDR3 nucleotides: TGTGCCAGCGCCCTCACCTGGGAGGCCCTGAGCAATCAGCCCCAGCATTTT. It specifies CASALTWEALSNQPQHF. This chain connects TRBV27 to TRBJ1-5; the D is unclear. CDR1 is MNHEY and CDR2 is SMNVEV in the germline V gene (reference sequence). Trimming stripped 8 bases from V and 1 base from J, with 21 bases between. The CDR3 loop spans 17 amino acids.

J is TRBJ2-3 and V is TRBV9, with D perhaps TRBD1 (5 bases). The CDR3 consists of 15 residues. The germline CDR1 and CDR2 sequences are SGDLS and YYNGEE. V was cut by 5 bases and J by 2 bases, with 15 bases left in between. CDR3 coding DNA: TGTGCCAGCAGGGCAGGGATGCCGGACACAGATACGCAGTATTTT. Residues: CASRAGMPDTDTQYF.

This chain connects TRBV5-5 to TRBJ2-5, with 10 positions matching TRBD2. Near its end, the DNA agrees better with TRBJ2-7, so the J call may be wrong. The CDR3 consists of 15 residues. Germline V gives CDR1 SGHKS, CDR2 YYEKEE (reference sequence). DNA for the CDR3: TGTGCCAGCAGCTTAAGTGGCAGCGGGAGGGGCGAGCAGTACTTC. Residues: CASSLSGSGRGEQYF.

This sequence joins TRBV5-4 and TRBJ2-1; D uncertain. The CDR3 spans 11 residues. Deletions cut 0 bases from V and 13 bases from J, with 8 bases between. In germline, CDR1 is SGHNT, CDR2 YYREEE (reference sequence). The CDR3 here is CASSLGPLQFF. For the CDR3, the DNA is TGTGCCAGCAGCTTGGGTCCCCTCCAGTTCTTC.

The chain couples TRBV10-3 to TRBJ2-1, with D maybe TRBD1 (5 bases). Looked up from germline, CDR1 is ENHRY and CDR2 is SYGVKD. The CDR3 consists of 13 residues. The ends were cut back, 4 bases at V and 8 bases at J, with 12 bases in the middle. The CDR3 reads CAISVRQGDEQFF. CDR3 DNA: TGTGCCATCAGTGTGAGGCAGGGCGATGAGCAGTTCTTC.

The chain couples TRBV18 to TRBJ1-3; D gene unclear. Trimming removed 3 bases at V and 0 bases at J, with 12 bases between. This CDR3 comprises 16 residues. CDR1 is KGHSH, CDR2 LQKENI, per germline. CDR3 residues: CASSPTQRGSGNTIYF. CDR3 coding DNA: TGTGCCAGCTCACCTACGCAGCGCGGCTCTGGAAACACCATATATTTT.

The rearrangement joins TRBV29-1 to TRBJ2-7; perhaps TRBD2 as D (6 bases). Per germline, CDR1 SQVTM and CDR2 ANQGSEA. The CDR3 spans 12 residues. The V end was cut by 6 bases, the J end by 6 bases, with 15 bases between. This chain's CDR3 is CSVDSGGAEQYF. CDR3 DNA: TGCAGCGTCGACTCCGGCGGGGCCGAGCAGTACTTC.

The rearrangement uses TRBV19 and TRBJ2-5; tentatively, D is TRBD1 (6 bases). V gave up 0 bases and J gave up 5 bases, with 7 bases separating them. Germline loops: CDR1 LNHDA, CDR2 SQIVND (reference sequence). The CDR3 runs 13 residues. The chain's CDR3 is CASSIDQGETQYF. The CDR3, as DNA: TGTGCCAGTAGTATAGATCAGGGGGAGACCCAGTACTTC.

The J gene is TRBJ2-3, the V gene TRBV6-5, with D perhaps matching TRBD2 (5 bases). CDR3 size: 12 residues. V shed 4 bases and J shed 6 bases, with 8 bases lying between them. Germline CDR1 is MNHEY and CDR2 is SVGAGI. The CDR3 sequence: CASSFSGDTQYF. In DNA, the CDR3 is TGTGCCAGCAGTTTCTCGGGGGATACGCAGTATTTT.

The genes are TRBV5-6 and TRBJ2-3; 7 bases agree with TRBD2. Germline V lookup: CDR1 SGHDT, CDR2 YYEEEE. J lost 2 bases, V lost 1 base, and 4 bases had no gene match. This CDR3 has 15 residues. The CDR3 is CASSLRAGDTDTQYF. The CDR3 DNA is TGTGCCAGCAGCTTGCGGGCGGGAGACACAGATACGCAGTATTTT.

V usage is TRBV9 and J usage is TRBJ1-2, with TRBD1 as a possible D gene (5 bases). Germline CDR1 is SGDLS and CDR2 is YYNGEE. The CDR3 contains 14 residues. Deletions cut 10 bases from V and 3 bases from J, with 19 bases between. The CDR3 protein is CASSGYAGDYGYTF. The CDR3 bases are TGTGCCTCCTCAGGGTACGCGGGAGACTATGGCTACACCTTC.

This chain joins TRBV6-5 and TRBJ2-7, with 9 bases fitting TRBD1. Germline V gene data show CDR1 as MNHEY and CDR2 as SVGAGI. This CDR3 contains 13 residues. The J segment lost 5 bases and the V segment lost 2 bases, leaving 1 base of the junction unmatched. The CDR3 reads CASSYRQGDEQYF. The CDR3 region has the DNA TGTGCCAGCAGTTACAGACAGGGGGACGAGCAGTACTTC.

A single count supports this clone. The chain is built from TRBV20-1 and TRBJ2-7; D is undetermined. This CDR3 is built from 10 residues. The germline CDR1 and CDR2 sequences are DFQATT and SNEGSKA (reference sequence). V was shortened by 3 bases and J by 7 bases, with 7 bases between the two germline ends. In DNA, the CDR3 is TGCAGTGCTAGTGAAGGGGAGCAGTACTTC. This sequence encodes CSASEGEQYF.

This clone was seen once. V and J are TRBV7-3 and TRBJ2-7, with TRBD2 as a possible D gene (5 bases). The germline V gene encodes CDR1 SGHTA and CDR2 FQGTGA. The CDR3 is 13 residues long. V gave up 2 bases and J gave up 5 bases, with 10 bases separating them. This CDR3 reads CASSLGSGNEQYF. Here the CDR3 DNA reads TGTGCCAGCAGCTTAGGTTCGGGAAACGAGCAGTACTTC.

This chain links TRBV2 with TRBJ2-7, with D possibly being TRBD2 (5 bases). CDR1 is SNHLY and CDR2 is FYNNEI in the germline V gene. The CDR3 has 13 amino acids. Trimming took 4 bases from V and 3 from J, leaving 10 bases between them. The DNA of the CDR3 is TGTGCCAGCAGTGGGAGGAGCGGCTACGAGCAGTACTTC. Translating it yields CASSGRSGYEQYF.

V is TRBV6-6 and J is TRBJ2-7, with 7 nucleotides matching TRBD2. This CDR3 region has 13 residues. The junction had 6 bases not matched to a gene; V was cut back by 7 bases and J by 3 bases. The germline CDR1 and CDR2 sequences are MNHNY and SVGAGI (reference sequence). CDR3 region: CASNQRGHYEQYF. CDR3 nucleotides: TGTGCCAGCAATCAGCGGGGCCACTACGAGCAGTACTTC.

V and J are TRBV4-3 and TRBJ2-7; unclear D gene. The CDR3 consists of 13 residues. V shed 0 bases and J shed 4 bases, with 7 bases lying between them. Per germline, CDR1 LGHNA and CDR2 YSLEER. This CDR3 reads CASSQDLPYEQYF. CDR3 nucleotide sequence: TGCGCCAGCAGCCAAGATCTCCCTTACGAGCAGTACTTC.

The chain employs TRBV27 and TRBJ2-7, with 8 bases aligning to TRBD2. The V gene's germline CDR1 is MNHEY and CDR2 SMNVEV (reference sequence). The CDR3 runs to 14 residues. Trimming at V came to 8 bases and at J to 2 bases, leaving 8 bases not matched to a gene. The CDR3 DNA reads as TGTGCCAGCCATAGCGGGACCAGCGCCTACGAGCAGTACTTC. Its protein is CASHSGTSAYEQYF.

This clone has just one count. V usage is TRBV18 and J usage is TRBJ1-2, with 11 bases lining up with TRBD1. Trimming cost V 5 bases and J 8 bases; bases outside gene matches: 4. The CDR3 extends over 13 amino acids. Germline V gives CDR1 KGHSH, CDR2 LQKENI. In DNA, the CDR3 is TGTGCCAGCTCAGGACAGGGGGCGCAAGGCTACACCTTC. Translation gives CASSGQGAQGYTF. The variable domain in full, completed from reference TRBV18 and TRBJ1-2, reads NAGVMQNPRHLVRRRGQEARLRCSPMKGHSHVYWYRQLPEEGLKFMVYLQKENIIDESGMPKERFSAEFPKEGPSILRIQQVVRGDSAAYFCASSGQGAQGYTFGSGTRLTVV.

The chain combines TRBV2 with TRBJ1-3; D is unclear. Looked up from germline, CDR1 is SNHLY and CDR2 is FYNNEI. The CDR3 contains 14 residues. V lost 6 bases to trimming and J lost 3 bases, with 12 bases between them. The CDR3 is CASSAPSLGNTIYF. The DNA of the CDR3 is TGTGCCAGCAGCGCCCCCTCGCTTGGAAACACCATATATTTT.

The V gene is TRBV7-9, the J gene TRBJ1-2, with TRBD1 identical over 9 bases. J lost 4 bases, V lost 3 bases, and 6 bases had no gene match. In germline, CDR1 is SEHNR, CDR2 FQNEAQ (reference sequence). The CDR3 loop spans 15 amino acids. The CDR3 sequence: CASSLVGDRAYGYTF. DNA for the CDR3: TGTGCCAGCAGCTTGGTGGGGGACAGGGCCTATGGCTACACCTTC.

The genes are TRBV6-5 and TRBJ1-2; possible D gene TRBD1, 5 bases. Germline V gene data show CDR1 as MNHEY and CDR2 as SVGAGI. The CDR3 contains 13 residues. Between the trimmed V and J ends, which lost 2 bases and 5 bases, there was a span of 9 bases. The CDR3 DNA follows: TGTGCCAGCAGTTACGCCGGGACTTATGGCTACACCTTC. Its protein is CASSYAGTYGYTF.

V is TRBV5-1 and J is TRBJ1-2, with a tentative D call TRBD1 (5 bases). From germline, CDR1 is SGHRS and CDR2 YFSETQ. V was trimmed by 0 bases and J by 2 bases, leaving 17 bases between them. This CDR3 has 17 amino acids. CDR3 sequence: CASSLEGGVRLNYGYTF. The DNA of the CDR3 is TGCGCCAGCAGCTTGGAAGGAGGGGTAAGGTTGAACTATGGCTACACCTTC. The variable domain in full, completed from reference TRBV5-1 and TRBJ1-2, reads KAGVTQTPRYLIKTRGQQVTLSCSPISGHRSVSWYQQTPGQGLQFLFEYFSETQRNKGNFPGRFSGRQFSNSRSEMNVSTLELGDSALYLCASSLEGGVRLNYGYTFGSGTRLTVV.

The V and J genes are TRBV7-9 and TRBJ2-2; D call uncertain. Germline CDR1 and CDR2: SEHNR and FQNEAQ (reference sequence). The CDR3 is 13 amino acids. V was trimmed by 5 bases and J by 2 bases, leaving 6 bases between them. CDR3 sequence reads: CASSPENTGELFF. CDR3 nucleotides: TGTGCCAGCAGCCCAGAAAACACCGGGGAGCTGTTTTTT.

This clone was counted between two and nine times. The rearrangement links TRBV14 to TRBJ2-1, with D possibly called TRBD1 or TRBD2 (6 bases each). The CDR3 sequence is 15 residues long. Trimming pared 4 bases from V and 8 bases from J, leaving 18 bases between. Germline CDR1 and CDR2: SGHDN and FVKESK. CDR3 sequence: CASSPGAGPMDEQFF. The CDR3 DNA sequence: TGTGCCAGCAGCCCGGGGGCCGGCCCGATGGATGAGCAGTTCTTC.

The chain recombines TRBV27 with TRBJ2-7, with D tentatively TRBD2 (7 bases). The CDR3 has 13 amino acids. The V end lost 6 bases, the J end lost 6 bases, and 15 bases lay between the germline ends. The germline gives CDR1 MNHEY, CDR2 SMNVEV (reference sequence). This CDR3 is CASSPGGRPEQYF. The CDR3 DNA follows: TGTGCCAGCAGCCCGGGGGGCCGTCCCGAGCAGTACTTC.